A single sample gave rise to the 17 T cell receptor beta chains below, sequenced in a study of beta chain features in type 1 diabetes. Every isolated RNA sample was fully reverse transcribed, so sequencing captured expressed TCRB transcripts. Measured with immunoSEQ multiplex PCR; TCRdb has only the in-frame clones, and not every one. Of under 900,000 clones in the sample, roughly 16% were seen once. Sequencing was done on a sample of naive CD4+ T cells from blood. The source of these receptors is a woman between 18 and 29 years old in good health.

In DNA form, the CDR3 reads TGCGCCAGCAGTGAGTCGGCCGACTGGCCCTACGAGCAGTACTTC. Protein sequence: CASSESADWPYEQYF. This chain joins TRBV10-2 and TRBJ2-7; D unresolved. V shed 0 bases and J shed 2 bases, with 11 bases lying between them. Germline CDR1 and CDR2: WSHSY and SAAADI. The CDR3 length is 15 residues.

In its sample, this clone was seen a few times. V usage is TRBV29-1 and J usage is TRBJ2-1; 8 bases are shared with TRBD1. V trimming: 8 bases; J trimming: 2 bases; junction bases outside the gene matches: 11. The CDR3 sequence is 15 residues long. The germline gives CDR1 SQVTM, CDR2 ANQGSEA. The CDR3 loop reads CSLRGGQGAYNEQFF. Here the CDR3 DNA reads TGCAGCCTCCGAGGTGGACAGGGCGCCTACAATGAGCAGTTCTTC.

This sequence joins TRBV7-3 and TRBJ2-7; weak D call: TRBD2 (5 bases). This CDR3 region has 18 residues. The V end lost 5 bases, the J end lost 3 bases, and 26 bases lay between the germline ends. The germline gives CDR1 SGHTA, CDR2 FQGTGA. In nucleotides, the CDR3 is TGTGCCAGCAGCCGATCCCCCGGACGGACTGAACTAATCTACGAGCAGTACTTC. Translated: CASSRSPGRTELIYEQYF.

The genes are TRBV19 and TRBJ1-5; D perhaps matches TRBD1 (5 bases). V dropped 6 bases and J dropped 7 bases, with 10 bases sitting between them. In germline, CDR1 is LNHDA, CDR2 SQIVND (reference sequence). CDR3 length: 12 residues. The CDR3 loop is CASRAQGQPQHF. CDR3 nucleotide sequence: TGTGCCAGTAGGGCCCAGGGCCAGCCCCAGCATTTT. Based on the CDR3 plus reference TRBV19 and TRBJ1-5, the full variable domain is DGGITQSPKYLFRKEGQNVTLSCEQNLNHDAMYWYRQDPGQGLRLIYYSQIVNDFQKGDIAEGYSVSREKKESFPLTVTSAQKNPTAFYLCASRAQGQPQHFGDGTRLSIL.

As for this clone: The sample has other DNA sequences that encode this CDR3 too. This chain joins TRBV27 and TRBJ1-1; D might be TRBD1 (6 bases). Germline V lookup: CDR1 MNHEY, CDR2 SMNVEV (reference sequence). The germline V and J ends were trimmed by 2 bases and 1 base, with 8 bases remaining between them. This CDR3 has 14 residues. The CDR3 region is CASSLKGGNTEAFF. In DNA form, the CDR3 reads TGTGCCAGCAGTTTAAAAGGGGGGAACACTGAAGCTTTCTTT.

The genes are TRBV25-1 and TRBJ1-1; 10 nucleotides line up with TRBD1. Germline loops: CDR1 MGHDK, CDR2 SYGVNS. Trimming cost V 5 bases and J 1 base; bases outside gene matches: 7. This CDR3 contains 16 residues. The CDR3 loop is CASSSRDRGRNTEAFF. The CDR3 coding sequence is TGTGCCAGCAGTTCACGGGACAGGGGAAGGAACACTGAAGCTTTCTTT.

J is TRBJ1-2 and V is TRBV5-1, with 10 bases aligning to TRBD1. The CDR3 totals 15 residues. The germline CDR1 and CDR2 sequences are SGHRS and YFSETQ. Unmatched junction bases numbered 7, after V lost 2 bases and J lost 6 bases. CDR3 nucleotide sequence: TGCGCCAGCAGCTTACCGGGACAGGGGAGGAATGGCTACACCTTC. Its translation is CASSLPGQGRNGYTF.

The rearrangement links TRBV28 to TRBJ2-7; D may be TRBD1 (6 bases). Germline CDR1 is MDHEN and CDR2 is SYDVKM. This CDR3 contains 13 residues. V was trimmed by 5 bases and J by 5 bases, leaving 13 bases between them. The CDR3 DNA reads as TGTGCCAGCAGTCAACCGGACAGCAACGAGCAGTACTTC. It encodes CASSQPDSNEQYF.

The rearrangement uses TRBV25-1 and TRBJ2-1, with D unclear. V lost 4 bases, J lost 5 bases, and 12 bases lay in between. Germline CDR1 is MGHDK and CDR2 is SYGVNS. CDR3 size: 14 residues. In nucleotides, the CDR3 is TGTGCCAGCAGTGGGGTAGAACATAACAATGAGCAGTTCTTC. This sequence encodes CASSGVEHNNEQFF.

The gene calls are TRBV6-1 and TRBJ2-7, with 10 bases that match TRBD2. J was trimmed by 2 bases and V by 2 bases; bases with no gene match: 3. Germline V gene sequence: CDR1 MNHNS, CDR2 SASEGT. The CDR3 length is 15 residues. This chain's CDR3 is CASSEPGLAPYEQYF. DNA for the CDR3: TGTGCCAGCAGTGAACCGGGACTAGCGCCCTACGAGCAGTACTTC.

This chain joins TRBV7-9 and TRBJ2-5; 9 bases are a match to TRBD2. The J call may be wrong; the DNA end is better matched by TRBJ2-7. Germline-derived CDR1 and CDR2 are SEHNR and FQNEAQ (reference sequence). The CDR3 extends over 14 amino acids. For the CDR3, the DNA is TGTGCCAGCAGCTTAGGCGGGAGGGCCTACGAGCAGTACTTC. Translating gives CASSLGGRAYEQYF.

The V call is TRBV19, the J call TRBJ2-6; TRBD2 is a possible D gene (6 bases). Trimming took off 7 bases at V and 2 bases at J, with 15 bases between the two ends. This CDR3 contains 16 residues. The germline V gene has CDR1 LNHDA and CDR2 SQIVND (reference sequence). Here the CDR3 reads CASTEGRFAGANVLTF. The CDR3 nucleotides are TGTGCCAGTACCGAGGGGAGGTTTGCTGGGGCCAACGTCCTGACTTTC.

This chain connects TRBV7-8 to TRBJ1-2; D is possibly TRBD1 (5 bases). Germline CDR1 reads SGHVS; CDR2 reads FQNEAQ. The V and J ends lost 3 bases and 4 bases respectively, with 15 bases between them. CDR3 length: 15 residues. The CDR3 DNA sequence: TGTGCCAGCAGCTTGCGGGGAGAGGGACTCTATGGCTACACCTTC. Its translation is CASSLRGEGLYGYTF.

This clone has only a few counts. This sequence joins TRBV28 and TRBJ1-1, with TRBD1 matching 7 bases. This CDR3 spans 13 amino acids. The germline V gene encodes CDR1 MDHEN and CDR2 SYDVKM. V shed 9 bases and J 4 bases; nucleotides not matched to a gene: 8. The CDR3 protein is CASRQGGGTEAFF. The CDR3 nucleotides read TGTGCCAGTCGTCAAGGGGGCGGCACTGAAGCTTTCTTT.

This chain links TRBV6-1 with TRBJ2-1, with 11 positions matching TRBD2. Germline V gene data show CDR1 as MNHNS and CDR2 as SASEGT. This CDR3 spans 20 amino acids. With 3 bases clipped from V and 1 base from J, the junction kept 14 bases outside the gene matches. CDR3 residues: CASSEGAGTSGQRSYNEQFF. The CDR3 nucleotides are TGTGCCAGCAGTGAGGGAGCCGGGACTAGCGGCCAAAGGTCCTACAATGAGCAGTTCTTC.

This clone occurred a few times. The chain joins TRBV28 to TRBJ1-1, with D perhaps matching TRBD1 (5 bases). Trimming shortened V by 5 bases and J by 2 bases, and 18 bases separated the two germline ends. The CDR3 sequence is 16 residues long. The germline V gene has CDR1 MDHEN and CDR2 SYDVKM. The CDR3 DNA follows: TGTGCCAGCAGTCTCCCTCACGGGACCGTTAACACTGAAGCTTTCTTT. Its protein is CASSLPHGTVNTEAFF.

This clone was picked up a small number of times. The chain employs TRBV27 and TRBJ2-7, with 8 bases that match TRBD1. The CDR3 has 14 residues. J lost 3 bases, V lost 3 bases, and 4 bases had no gene match. Looked up from germline, CDR1 is MNHEY and CDR2 is SMNVEV (reference sequence). The CDR3 nucleotides are TGTGCCAGCAGTTTCGGGACAGGTGGCTACGAGCAGTACTTC. It translates to CASSFGTGGYEQYF.